The 25 T cell receptor beta chains presented below share a single source sample, sequenced in a study of blood T cell repertoires in COVID-19. TCRdb keeps only in-frame clones here, not all; method: immunoSEQ multiplex PCR. The sample lists over 55,000 clones; approximately 90% were seen once. Sequenced sample: peripheral blood. These receptor sequences come from a woman older than 75 with acute or convalescent COVID-19.

This chain links TRBV28 with TRBJ1-5; D is undetermined. The germline CDR1 and CDR2 sequences are MDHEN and SYDVKM. V dropped 5 bases and J dropped 11 bases, with 10 bases sitting between them. CDR3 length equals 11 residues. The CDR3 loop is CASSPRGAQHF. Here the CDR3 DNA reads TGTGCCAGCAGTCCCCGCGGGGCCCAGCATTTT.

The gene calls are TRBV4-1 and TRBJ1-2; no reliable D call. The CDR3 is made up of 18 amino acids. V lost 0 bases to trimming and J lost 0 bases, with 17 bases between them. Germline CDR1 reads MGHRA; CDR2 reads YSYEKL. The DNA for the CDR3 is TGCGCCAGCAGCCAAGATCAGGCAGCTGGACTTTCTAACTATGGCTACACCTTC. It codes for CASSQDQAAGLSNYGYTF.

This clone was detected once. The rearrangement joins TRBV7-9 to TRBJ2-3; weak D call: TRBD2 (6 bases). Trimming shortened V by 5 bases and J by 5 bases, and 17 bases separated the two germline ends. CDR3 size: 15 residues. CDR1 SEHNR and CDR2 FQNEAQ come from the germline V gene (reference sequence). The CDR3 DNA reads as TGTGCCAGCAGCCCTACTAGCAGGGCGGGAGATACGCAGTATTTT. This sequence encodes CASSPTSRAGDTQYF.

The rearrangement uses TRBV3-1 (or the pseudogene TRBV3-2) and TRBJ1-4; no definite D call. V gave up 3 bases and J gave up 7 bases, with 12 bases separating them. This CDR3 is 14 amino acids long. CDR1 is LGHDT and CDR2 is YNNKEL in the germline V gene (reference sequence). The CDR3 region is CASSQAGRGEKLFF. The CDR3, as DNA: TGTGCCAGCAGCCAGGCTGGCCGGGGTGAAAAACTGTTTTTT.

The gene calls are TRBV25-1 and TRBJ1-5; D perhaps matches TRBD1 (5 bases). The CDR3 spans 14 residues. Germline assignment: CDR1 MGHDK and CDR2 SYGVNS. Trimming shortened V by 4 bases and J by 4 bases, and 11 bases separated the two germline ends. The CDR3 loop reads CASSGIGVNQPQHF. In nucleotides, the CDR3 is TGTGCCAGCAGTGGAATAGGGGTGAATCAGCCCCAGCATTTT.

J is TRBJ1-2 and V is TRBV5-1, with 10 bases that match TRBD1. Per the germline V gene, CDR1 is SGHRS and CDR2 is YFSETQ. This CDR3 is 14 amino acids long. J lost 6 bases, V lost 3 bases, and 5 bases had no gene match. The chain's CDR3 is CASSWKGQGNGYTF. The CDR3 coding sequence is TGCGCCAGCAGCTGGAAGGGACAGGGGAATGGCTACACCTTC.

The chain uses TRBV2 and TRBJ2-7; TRBD2 matches 7 bases. The CDR3 extends over 16 amino acids. J was trimmed by 2 bases and V by 4 bases; bases with no gene match: 11. In germline, CDR1 is SNHLY, CDR2 FYNNEI. The CDR3 DNA follows: TGTGCCAGCAGTGTAGACCCCGGGACTAAAACCTACGAGCAGTACTTC. It is translated as CASSVDPGTKTYEQYF.

The rearrangement joins TRBV5-1 to TRBJ2-7; D perhaps matches TRBD1 (6 bases). Per germline, CDR1 SGHRS and CDR2 YFSETQ. This CDR3 spans 15 amino acids. Trimming removed 0 bases at V and 0 bases at J, with 10 bases between. The CDR3 is CASSLGRGISYEQYF. In DNA form, the CDR3 reads TGCGCCAGCAGCTTGGGCAGGGGCATCTCCTACGAGCAGTACTTC.

The CDR3 sequence: CATSRAFGGGVTYNEQFF. The CDR3 region has the DNA TGTGCCACCAGCAGAGCTTTTGGCGGGGGGGTAACCTACAATGAGCAGTTCTTC. The chain is built from TRBV15 and TRBJ2-1; TRBD2 aligns across 9 bases. Germline assignment: CDR1 LNHNV and CDR2 YYDKDF (reference sequence). Germline trimming cut 1 base from V and 2 bases from J; bases unmatched to any gene: 9. The CDR3 extends over 18 amino acids.

The chain is built from TRBV5-6 and TRBJ2-1; no clear D gene. This CDR3 has 14 residues. Germline V lookup: CDR1 SGHDT, CDR2 YYEEEE. The V and J ends lost 1 base and 3 bases respectively, with 8 bases between them. The CDR3, as DNA: TGTGCCAGCAGCTTGCGGCGGAACTACAATGAGCAGTTCTTC. Its translation: CASSLRRNYNEQFF.

The J gene is TRBJ2-3, the V gene TRBV30, with D possibly being TRBD2 (6 bases). In germline, CDR1 is GTSNPN, CDR2 SVGIG (reference sequence). The CDR3 loop spans 15 amino acids. With 4 bases removed from V and 2 bases from J, the gap between germline ends came to 16 bases. The CDR3 coding sequence is TGTGCCTGGACCCCCGGGGCGGGGAACACAGATACGCAGTATTTT. Translated: CAWTPGAGNTDTQYF.

This rearrangement joins TRBV11-2 to TRBJ2-3; TRBD2 matches at 9 bases. In germline, CDR1 is SGHAT, CDR2 FQNNGV. The V segment lost 3 bases and the J segment 1 base; nucleotides outside the gene matches: 2. CDR3 length: 15 residues. The CDR3 here is CASSFQRGGTDTQYF. The CDR3 DNA sequence: TGTGCCAGCAGCTTCCAGCGGGGGGGCACAGATACGCAGTATTTT.

The DNA of the CDR3 is TGTGCCATCAGTGAGTCAGGGGCTAATGAAAAACTGTTTTTT. Translating gives CAISESGANEKLFF. The rearrangement joins TRBV10-3 to TRBJ1-4, with a tentative D call TRBD1 (5 bases). Germline loops: CDR1 ENHRY, CDR2 SYGVKD. Trimming cost V 0 bases and J 3 bases, with 5 bases left between them. The CDR3 has 14 residues.

The V call is TRBV27, the J call TRBJ2-7; 7 nucleotides line up with TRBD1. The CDR3 consists of 12 residues. V lost 6 bases and J lost 6; bases outside the gene matches: 5. Germline values: CDR1 MNHEY, CDR2 SMNVEV (reference sequence). CDR3 nucleotide sequence: TGTGCCAGCAGCTCGACAGGGTGCGAGCAGTACTTC. Translation: CASSSTGCEQYF.

This chain links TRBV6-5 with TRBJ1-1; a weak D match, TRBD1 (5 bases). Trimming pared 5 bases from V and 9 bases from J, leaving 19 bases between. The CDR3 extends over 14 amino acids. Per germline, CDR1 MNHEY and CDR2 SVGAGI. The CDR3: CASSQRQDLGQAFF. CDR3 DNA: TGTGCCAGCAGTCAAAGGCAGGACCTGGGGCAAGCTTTCTTT.

The chain joins TRBV11-2 to TRBJ2-1; D is uncertain. CDR3 size: 13 residues. V lost 1 base and J 5 bases, leaving 6 bases between the germline ends. The germline gives CDR1 SGHAT, CDR2 FQNNGV. CDR3 protein: CASSLGLDNEQFF. DNA of the CDR3: TGTGCCAGCAGCTTAGGATTAGACAATGAGCAGTTCTTC.

This clone showed up just once. The gene calls are TRBV18 and TRBJ1-1, with D unresolved. The CDR3 has 14 residues. Germline V gene lookup returns CDR1 KGHSH and CDR2 LQKENI. The V end lost 5 bases, the J end lost 0 bases, and 10 bases lay between the germline ends. CDR3 sequence (DNA): TGTGCCAGCTCAATGTGGCAGTTGAACACTGAAGCTTTCTTT. It yields the protein CASSMWQLNTEAFF.

CDR3 region: CASSLFGQGGSPLHF. Here the CDR3 DNA reads TGTGCCAGCAGCTTATTCGGACAGGGTGGTTCACCCCTCCACTTT. The gene calls are TRBV7-2 and TRBJ1-6, with 8 bases matching TRBD1. Trimming took 2 bases from V and 9 from J; bases not matched to a gene: 6. The CDR3 is made up of 15 amino acids. Looked up from germline, CDR1 is SGHTA and CDR2 is FQGNSA.

V is TRBV2 and J is TRBJ2-1; 11 bases line up with TRBD2. Germline V gene sequence: CDR1 SNHLY, CDR2 FYNNEI. V dropped 3 bases and J dropped 15; count of bases not matched to a gene: 4. CDR3 size: 12 residues. CDR3 loop: CASSDLAGGRFF. The CDR3, as DNA: TGTGCCAGCAGTGACCTAGCGGGAGGAAGGTTCTTC. Full variable domain (outside the CDR3, taken from reference TRBV2 and TRBJ2-1): EPEVTQTPSHQVTQMGQEVILRCVPISNHLYFYWYRQILGQKVEFLVSFYNNEISEKSEIFDDQFSVERPDGSNFTLKIRSTKLEDSAMYFCASSDLAGGRFFGPGTRLTVL.

This chain links TRBV15 with TRBJ2-1; TRBD1 is a possible D gene (6 bases). CDR3 size: 13 residues. Germline V gene lookup returns CDR1 LNHNV and CDR2 YYDKDF (reference sequence). V lost 2 bases to trimming and J lost 9 bases, with 11 bases between them. The CDR3: CATSRYRGGEQFF. DNA for the CDR3: TGTGCCACCAGCAGATATCGAGGGGGTGAGCAGTTCTTC.

The chain has TRBV7-8 and TRBJ2-2; D remains ambiguous. The CDR3 sequence is 15 residues long. With 4 bases removed from V and 4 bases from J, the gap between germline ends came to 13 bases. From germline, CDR1 is SGHVS and CDR2 FQNEAQ. This CDR3 is CASSSQRVVTGELFF. In nucleotides, the CDR3 is TGTGCCAGCAGCTCTCAGCGAGTAGTCACCGGGGAGCTGTTTTTT.

The V and J genes are TRBV2 and TRBJ1-6; D is perhaps TRBD1 (5 bases). CDR3 length: 13 amino acids. Trimming took off 7 bases at V and 9 bases at J, with 13 bases between the two ends. Germline values: CDR1 SNHLY, CDR2 FYNNEI. CDR3 coding DNA: TGTGCCAGCATAAGTCAGGGTCTTTCACCCCTCCACTTT. Its protein is CASISQGLSPLHF.

The CDR3 nucleotides read TGTGCCAGCAGTGAAGGCCTAAACTATGGCTACACCTTC. As protein: CASSEGLNYGYTF. The chain has TRBV6-1 and TRBJ1-2; D is unclear. Germline assignment: CDR1 MNHNS and CDR2 SASEGT. The CDR3 loop spans 13 amino acids. The germline V and J ends were trimmed by 1 base and 2 bases, with 5 bases remaining between them.

The V gene is TRBV5-1, the J gene TRBJ2-7; 9 bases agree with TRBD2. This CDR3 is 15 amino acids long. Losses at the gene ends were 2 bases for V and 6 bases for J; bases not matched to a gene: 9. Germline lookup yields CDR1 SGHRS and CDR2 YFSETQ. The CDR3 DNA is TGCGCCAGCAGCTTAAATACCGGGACTAGCCGCGAGCAGTACTTC. It translates to CASSLNTGTSREQYF.

The rearrangement uses TRBV11-3 and TRBJ2-7; maybe TRBD2 (5 bases). Trimming pared 1 base from V and 4 bases from J, leaving 8 bases between. Germline loops: CDR1 SGHNT, CDR2 YENEEA. The CDR3 consists of 13 residues. The CDR3: CASSLVRGYEQYF. The CDR3 DNA reads as TGTGCCAGCAGCTTAGTTCGGGGTTACGAGCAGTACTTC.